This T cell receptor (beta chain) was identified in a study of a mutant IDH1 vaccine in newly diagnosed glioma. Across the whole study: Mean patient age was around 40 years; around 62% were male and roughly 38% female. Visits V12 and V13 fell at weeks 35 and 47, respectively. Every participant had undergone radiotherapy, temozolomide, or both before, and most underwent both.

V lost 0 bases, J lost 3 bases, and 15 bases lay in between. CDR3 length: 17 residues. Germline assignment: CDR1 KGHSH and CDR2 LQKENI. In regard to this clone: The antigen is not known.

Assay: immunoSEQ multiplex PCR; the TCRdb copy retains only in-frame clones and omits some. Of about 60,000 clones in the sample, approximately 80% were seen once. Time point meaning: week 35, safety follow-up. Vaccination used 300 ug of mutant IDH1 20-mer peptide per dose, with topical imiquimod. Vaccinations, eight in total, occurred in weeks 1, 3, 5, 7, 11, 15, 19, 23. This receptor was obtained from a man aged 40-55 years with glioma. The material was PBMCs, obtained from a glioma patient whose treatment included an IDH1 peptide vaccine. The chain recombines TRBV18 with TRBJ1-5; D unresolved. CDR3 protein: CASSPPGFSSPNQPQHF. CDR3 bases: TGTGCCAGCTCACCACCGGGTTTCAGTTCTCCCAATCAGCCCCAGCATTTT.